These T cell receptor beta chains were read from a single sample in a study of cytomegalovirus exposure and HLA in healthy donors. This table comes from immunoSEQ multiplex PCR, and its TCRdb copy is limited to in-frame clones, with some not included. The repertoire holds roughly 120,000 clones, around 77% seen once, with roughly 5% in the top ten. Input material: PBMCs. The source of these receptors is a man aged 50-60 years in good health and CMV-seropositive. CDR3s include the opening cysteine and the closing phenylalanine or tryptophan. A D gene is named only where the DNA matches it firmly. Clone size is not always given. Where it is, it says once, few, many or a class for expanded clones.

v_gene,abundance,j_gene,d_gene,len,CDR3nt,CDR3aa
TRBV5-1,NA,TRBJ2-7,TRBD1,15,TGCGCCAGCAGCTTAGGGCCAGGGGGAGTTTACGAGCAGTACTTC,CASSLGPGGVYEQYF
TRBV9,once,TRBJ1-3,NA,15,TGTGCCAGCAGCATATCGGGTGTCGCTGGAAACACCATATATTTT,CASSISGVAGNTIYF
TRBV2,NA,TRBJ1-5,TRBD1,13,TGTGCCAGCAACCGGGACAGGGATCAGCCCCAGCATTTT,CASNRDRDQPQHF
TRBV9,few,TRBJ2-2,NA,13,TGTGCCAGCAGCGCTTATAACACCGGGGAGCTGTTTTTT,CASSAYNTGELFF
TRBV27,once,TRBJ1-1,NA,15,TGTGCCAGCAGTTTAGAAGGGGCTAGGTACACTGAAGCTTTCTTT,CASSLEGARYTEAFF
TRBV4-2,NA,TRBJ2-3,NA,17,TGTGCCAGCAGCCAAGCGTATAGCGCGAGTGGGACAGATACGCAGTATTTT,CASSQAYSASGTDTQYF
TRBV19,NA,TRBJ1-1,TRBD1,14,TGTGCCAGTAACAACAGGGGGCCTGGCACTGAAGCTTTCTTT,CASNNRGPGTEAFF
TRBV6-5,NA,TRBJ1-6,NA,15,TGTGCCAGCCAGCGTGTTGGGAGAGATAATTCACCCCTCCACTTT,CASQRVGRDNSPLHF
TRBV28,NA,TRBJ1-2,NA,15,TGTGCCAGCAGCCCCGTAATTGCTAATAACTATGGCTACACCTTC,CASSPVIANNYGYTF
TRBV6-1,NA,TRBJ1-4,NA,13,TGTGCCAGTGAGTTTTTGGCTAATGAAAAACTGTTTTTT,CASEFLANEKLFF
TRBV6-5,once,TRBJ1-4,TRBD1,15,TGTGCCAGCAGTGTCCAAGGGGGCGCCTGGGAAAAACTGTTTTTT,CASSVQGGAWEKLFF
TRBV2,NA,TRBJ2-5,TRBD2,13,TGTGCCAGCACGCCGGGGGGTCTAAAGACCCAGTACTTC,CASTPGGLKTQYF
TRBV7-9,NA,TRBJ1-1,NA,12,TGTGCCTGGTCAGGGATGAACACTGAAGCTTTCTTT,CAWSGMNTEAFF
TRBV6-5,NA,TRBJ1-2,NA,12,TGTGCCAGCAAGATATCGGACAGACCCTACACCTTC,CASKISDRPYTF
TRBV5-6,NA,TRBJ2-7,NA,14,TGTGCCAGCAGCTTGGGGTCTGCAGGGTACGAGCAGTACTTC,CASSLGSAGYEQYF
TRBV5-1,NA,TRBJ2-3,TRBD1,15,TGCGCCAGCAGCTTGGGGACAGGGATCACAGATACGCAGTATTTT,CASSLGTGITDTQYF
TRBV7-6,NA,TRBJ2-3,NA,13,TGTGCCAGCAGCTCGACAGGTCTGGGCACGCAGTATTTT,CASSSTGLGTQYF
TRBV7-2,NA,TRBJ1-3,TRBD1,16,TGTGCCAGCAGCTTAGGACAGGGGAGCTCTGGAAACACCATATATTTT,CASSLGQGSSGNTIYF
TRBV29-1,NA,TRBJ2-7,NA,16,TGCAGCGTTGAAGATCACCAGGCGAGTAGCTCCTACGAGCAGTACTTC,CSVEDHQASSSYEQYF
TRBV28,NA,TRBJ1-3,NA,15,TGTGCCAGCAGTTCGTTGACAGGCTCTGGAAACACCATATATTTT,CASSSLTGSGNTIYF
TRBV7-9,NA,TRBJ2-3,TRBD2,16,TGTGCCAGCAGCTTAATCGGGGGGGGTTCCACAGATACGCAGTATTTT,CASSLIGGGSTDTQYF
TRBV6-1,NA,TRBJ2-7,NA,11,TGTGCCAGCAGTGAGGGGCCTAAGCAGTACTTC,CASSEGPKQYF
TRBV10-3,NA,TRBJ1-2,TRBD1,15,TGTGCCACTCTAGGACAGGGGGTCGATAACTATGGCTACACCTTC,CATLGQGVDNYGYTF
TRBV18,NA,TRBJ2-7,NA,14,TGTGCCAGCTCACCCCAGGGGAGCTCCTACGAGCAGTACTTC,CASSPQGSSYEQYF
TRBV5-1,NA,TRBJ1-2,NA,14,TGCGCCAGCAGCTTGGACGGAGGCAACTATGGCTACACCTTC,CASSLDGGNYGYTF
TRBV9,NA,TRBJ1-4,NA,16,TGTGCCAGCAGCGTAGGTCAGGGGTCGGCTAATGAAAAACTGTTTTTT,CASSVGQGSANEKLFF
TRBV10-1,NA,TRBJ2-2,TRBD1,14,TGCGCCAGCAAACGGGACAGGGACACCGGGGAGCTGTTTTTT,CASKRDRDTGELFF
TRBV6-5,NA,TRBJ2-1,TRBD2,15,TGTGCCAGCAGAACTACTAGCGGGGGGGCTCATGAGCAGTTCTTC,CASRTTSGGAHEQFF
TRBV29-1,once,TRBJ2-5,TRBD1,13,TGCAGCGTCGGGACAGGGGCCCAAGAGACCCAGTACTTC,CSVGTGAQETQYF
TRBV18,NA,TRBJ1-1,NA,13,TGTGCCAGCACCTGGGGAGGGATGGGTGAAGCCTTCTTT,CASTWGGMGEAFF
TRBV6-5,NA,TRBJ1-2,TRBD1,16,TGTGCCAGCAGCTACACGGGGAGGGGACAGGGTCCTGGCTACACCTTC,CASSYTGRGQGPGYTF
TRBV5-1,NA,TRBJ2-2,TRBD2,19,TGCGCCAGCAGCTCGCTTGGGACTAGCGGGGGGATCAACACCGGGGAGCTGTTTTTT,CASSSLGTSGGINTGELFF
TRBV7-6,NA,TRBJ2-5,NA,16,TGTGCCAGCAGCTTAGGGGACCCGGGACTTCAAGAGACCCAGTACTTC,CASSLGDPGLQETQYF
TRBV5-4,NA,TRBJ1-1,TRBD1,15,TGTGCCAGCAGCCCCCGGACAGGGACGAACACTGAAGCTTTCTTT,CASSPRTGTNTEAFF
TRBV6-1,NA,TRBJ2-1,TRBD2,15,TGTGCCAGCAGGGTAGCTGGACTAGCGGTCAATGAGCAGTTCTTC,CASRVAGLAVNEQFF
TRBV5-4,NA,TRBJ2-3,NA,16,TGTGCCAGCAGCTGGGATACAGGACGCAGCACAGATACGCAGTATTTT,CASSWDTGRSTDTQYF
TRBV4-1,NA,TRBJ2-2,TRBD1,16,TGCGCCAGCAGCCAGGGACAGGGTAGGGACACCGGGGAGCTGTTTTTT,CASSQGQGRDTGELFF
TRBV5-4,NA,TRBJ2-5,TRBD2,16,TGTGCCAGCAGCTCGTACCATAGCGGGGGGGTGGAGACCCAGTACTTC,CASSSYHSGGVETQYF
TRBV29-1,NA,TRBJ2-1,TRBD2,17,TGCAGCGTTGGCGTTGTGACGGGGGGGCCCCTCGGCAATGAGCAGTTCTTC,CSVGVVTGGPLGNEQFF
TRBV5-1,NA,TRBJ1-1,NA,15,TGCGCCAGCAGCTTGTCAGGGGAAGGTCGCACTGAAGCTTTCTTT,CASSLSGEGRTEAFF
TRBV5-5,once,TRBJ2-5,TRBD2,16,TGTGCCAGCAGCTTGGACCTAGCGGGGTTTCAAGAGACCCAGTACTTC,CASSLDLAGFQETQYF
TRBV4-1,few,TRBJ2-3,TRBD2,17,TGCGCCAGCAGACCCGGACTAGCGGGGGGGCGAAGAGATACGCAGTATTTT,CASRPGLAGGRRDTQYF
TRBV10-1,NA,TRBJ2-1,TRBD2,17,TGCGCCAGCAGTGAGTCAGGGACTAGCGGGAGTCCGTGGGAGCAGTTCTTC,CASSESGTSGSPWEQFF
TRBV2,NA,TRBJ2-7,NA,13,TGTGCCAGCTCCGGGAGTCCCTCCTACGAGCAGTACTTC,CASSGSPSYEQYF
TRBV30,NA,TRBJ2-6,NA,17,TGTGCCTGGTCCAACCCGGCGGGGAGGAGCGGGGCCAACGTCCTGACTTTC,CAWSNPAGRSGANVLTF
TRBV25-1,NA,TRBJ2-1,TRBD1,15,TGTGCCAGCAGTGAATATGTGGACAGGGACAATGAGCAGTTCTTC,CASSEYVDRDNEQFF
TRBV6-6,NA,TRBJ2-7,NA,12,TGTGCCAGCAGGCCCGGCGGATACGAGCAGTACTTC,CASRPGGYEQYF
TRBV9,few,TRBJ2-7,TRBD1,15,TGTGCCAGCAGCTCAACCGGGACAGTGAGGGCCGAGCAGTACTTC,CASSSTGTVRAEQYF
TRBV10-1,NA,TRBJ1-1,TRBD1,15,TGCGCCAGCAGCGACACAGGGGTCGGAATGGTAGGGGCTTTCTTT,CASSDTGVGMVGAFF
TRBV4-3,NA,TRBJ2-6,TRBD1,19,TGCGCCAGCAGCCCCAATATTCAGGGGGCGCAAGGTGGGGCCAACGTCCTGACTTTC,CASSPNIQGAQGGANVLTF
TRBV18,NA,TRBJ2-7,NA,13,TGTGCCAGCTCACCAGACAGATCCTACGAGCAGTACTTC,CASSPDRSYEQYF
TRBV7-7,NA,TRBJ2-5,NA,14,TGTGCTAGCAGCTCCTCAGGGCCTGGAGAGACCCAGTACTTC,CASSSSGPGETQYF
TRBV7-2,NA,TRBJ2-5,NA,17,TGTGCCAGCAGCTTAGGGCGAGGGCGGGGGCCCGGAGAGACCCAGTACTTC,CASSLGRGRGPGETQYF
TRBV7-2,NA,TRBJ1-5,NA,13,TGTGCCAGCAGCTTAACCAGGGATCAGCCCCAGCATTTT,CASSLTRDQPQHF
TRBV7-8,NA,TRBJ2-7,NA,14,TGTGCCAGCAGCCCAGGACAGTCCCCCTACGAGCAGTACTTC,CASSPGQSPYEQYF